This entry is about one TCR beta chain. The sample comes from a study of CD4+ T cells in melanoma. This CDR3 spans 17 amino acids. The germline gives CDR1 SGHKS, CDR2 YYEKEE (reference sequence). The V and J ends lost 2 bases and 5 bases respectively, with 19 bases between them. The protocol was immunoSEQ multiplex PCR, while the TCRdb copy is restricted to in-frame clones and leaves out a portion. The sample holds over 130,000 clones, 92% seen once. V is TRBV5-5 and J is TRBJ1-4, with a weak D call TRBD1 (5 bases). The receptor was derived from a human donor with melanoma. The CDR3 region has the DNA TGTGCCAGCAGCTTAGCGACAAATCAGGGTATGAATGAAAAACTGTTTTTT. This gives the protein CASSLATNQGMNEKLFF.